The rows below give T cell receptor beta chains drawn from one sample of a study of cytomegalovirus exposure and HLA in healthy donors. Using immunoSEQ multiplex PCR, the repertoire was profiled, and TCRdb retains in-frame clones only, with some absent. In the table there are about 160,000 clones, roughly 84% of which are singletons. The sample consisted of PBMCs. Receptors were obtained from a male donor in good health and CMV-seronegative. Both conserved end residues are part of each CDR3. The order of the fields is J gene, V gene, CDR3 protein.

TRBJ2-7 TRBV9 CASSAVDSSPYEQYF
TRBJ1-4 TRBV4-1 CASSPDREGEKLFF
TRBJ1-5 TRBV19 CASSIRFSNQPQHF
TRBJ1-4 TRBV4-1 CASSSWTGVNEKLFF
TRBJ1-3 TRBV9 CASSAPGSGNTIYF
TRBJ2-3 TRBV5-6 CASSLVSRVGDTQYF
TRBJ2-7 TRBV6-5 CASSYQGSEQYF
NA TRBV28 CASSYLPYEQYF
TRBJ1-5 TRBV6-5 CASSLQQGQPQHF
TRBJ1-6 TRBV5-6 CASSLVGGNSPLHF